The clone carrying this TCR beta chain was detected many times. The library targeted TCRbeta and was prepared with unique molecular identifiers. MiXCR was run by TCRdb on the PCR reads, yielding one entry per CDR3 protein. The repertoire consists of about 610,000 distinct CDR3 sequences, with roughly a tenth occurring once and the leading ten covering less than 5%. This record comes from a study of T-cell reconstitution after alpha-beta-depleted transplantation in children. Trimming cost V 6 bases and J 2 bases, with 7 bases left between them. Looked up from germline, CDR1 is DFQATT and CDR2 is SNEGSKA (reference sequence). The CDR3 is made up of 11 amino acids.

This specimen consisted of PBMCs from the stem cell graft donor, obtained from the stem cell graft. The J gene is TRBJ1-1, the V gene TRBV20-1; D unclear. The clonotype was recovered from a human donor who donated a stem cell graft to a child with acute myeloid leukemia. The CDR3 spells CSAPVNTEAFF. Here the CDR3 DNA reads TGCAGTGCCCCGGTCAACACTGAAGCTTTCTTT.